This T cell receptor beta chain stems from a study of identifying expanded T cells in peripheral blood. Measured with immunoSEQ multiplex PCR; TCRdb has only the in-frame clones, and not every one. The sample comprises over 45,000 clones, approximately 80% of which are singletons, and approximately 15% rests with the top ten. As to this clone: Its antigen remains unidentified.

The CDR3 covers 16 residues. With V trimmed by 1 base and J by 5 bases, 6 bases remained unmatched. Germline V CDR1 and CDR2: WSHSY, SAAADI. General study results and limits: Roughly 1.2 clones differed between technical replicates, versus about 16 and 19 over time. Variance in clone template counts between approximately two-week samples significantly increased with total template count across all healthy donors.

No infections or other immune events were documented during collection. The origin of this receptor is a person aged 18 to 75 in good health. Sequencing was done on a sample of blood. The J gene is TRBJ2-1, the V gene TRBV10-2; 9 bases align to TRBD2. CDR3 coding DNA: TGCGCCAGCAGTGAGTTGGTGACTAGCGGAAACAATGAGCAGTTCTTC. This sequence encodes CASSELVTSGNNEQFF.